This entry is about one TCR beta chain. These data are taken from a study of T cell changes during pregnancy in multiple sclerosis. The trim removed 5 bases at V and 5 bases at J, leaving 12 bases unmatched. CDR1 and CDR2 from the germline V gene are LNHDA and SQIVND (reference sequence). The CDR3 covers 15 residues. Profiling relied on immunoSEQ multiplex PCR, and the TCRdb table lists in-frame clones only, not all of them. The sample lists about 39,000 clones, 80% to 95% seen once, with 0.3% to 0.45% in the top ten. This sample comprised CD4+ T cells from peripheral blood mononuclear cells, obtained in the third trimester of pregnancy. The genes are TRBV19 and TRBJ2-7; TRBD1 matches at 7 bases. This clonotype originated in a female donor in good health, enrolled as a control in a pregnancy study. Here the CDR3 reads CASSPPGTVGNEQYF. In DNA form, the CDR3 reads TGTGCCAGTAGTCCCCCCGGGACAGTTGGCAACGAGCAGTACTTC.